A single T cell receptor (beta chain) is shown here with its context. Profiled with immunoSEQ multiplex PCR; TCRdb holds only in-frame clones, not every one. The data contain hundreds of thousands of clones, more than 80% of them singletons. The data belong to a study of control samples from healthy donors and cancer patients. This CDR3 comprises 14 residues. Germline CDR1 and CDR2: MDHEN and SYDVKM. V gave up 5 bases and J gave up 3 bases; unmatched junction bases: 2. The sequence derives from a man aged 35 to 55 with head and neck cancer. The sequencing input was PBMCs. V is TRBV28 and J is TRBJ2-7; 12 positions match TRBD2. The CDR3 DNA is TGTGCCAGCAGTGGACTAGCGGGACACTACGAGCAGTACTTC. Translation: CASSGLAGHYEQYF.